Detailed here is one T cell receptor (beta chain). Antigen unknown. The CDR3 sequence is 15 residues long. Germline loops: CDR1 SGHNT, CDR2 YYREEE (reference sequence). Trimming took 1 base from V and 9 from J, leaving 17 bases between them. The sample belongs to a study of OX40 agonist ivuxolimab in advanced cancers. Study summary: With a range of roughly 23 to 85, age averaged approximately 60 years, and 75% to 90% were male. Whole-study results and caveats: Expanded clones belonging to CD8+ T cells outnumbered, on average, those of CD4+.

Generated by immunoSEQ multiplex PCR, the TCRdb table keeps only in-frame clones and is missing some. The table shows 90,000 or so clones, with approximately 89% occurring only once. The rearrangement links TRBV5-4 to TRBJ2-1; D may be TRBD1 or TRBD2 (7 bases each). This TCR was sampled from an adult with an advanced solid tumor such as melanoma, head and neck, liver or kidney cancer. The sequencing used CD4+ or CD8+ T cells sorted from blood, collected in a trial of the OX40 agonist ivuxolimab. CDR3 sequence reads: CASSLPGGGTSEQFF. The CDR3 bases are TGTGCCAGCAGCTTGCCAGGGGGGGGTACGAGTGAGCAGTTCTTC.